The 28 T cell receptor beta chains below all came from one sample that was sequenced in a study of blood T cell repertoires in COVID-19. Libraries were prepared by immunoSEQ multiplex PCR; TCRdb keeps only in-frame clonotypes and omits some of them. The sample lists 240,000 or so clones, 86% occurring once. Sequenced: peripheral blood. The receptors originated from a man in his fifties or sixties with acute or convalescent COVID-19.

The V call is TRBV6-5, the J call TRBJ1-6; D is possibly TRBD1 (5 bases). Per the germline V gene, CDR1 is MNHEY and CDR2 is SVGAGI. Trimming cost V 2 bases and J 6 bases, with 11 bases left between them. The CDR3 consists of 15 residues. CDR3: CASSYGGSGNSPLHF. Written as DNA, the CDR3 is TGTGCCAGCAGTTACGGGGGTAGCGGTAATTCACCCCTCCACTTT.

V is TRBV28 and J is TRBJ1-1; D is possibly TRBD1 (6 bases). The V end was cut by 6 bases, the J end by 3 bases, with 14 bases between. This CDR3 is built from 14 residues. Germline V CDR1 and CDR2: MDHEN, SYDVKM. DNA for the CDR3: TGTGCCAGCAGCCCGACAGGAGCGGACACTGAAGCTTTCTTT. Protein sequence: CASSPTGADTEAFF.

CDR3 nucleotide sequence: TGTGCCAGCAGAGATGGACACCTGAACACTGAAGCTTTCTTT. This sequence encodes CASRDGHLNTEAFF. V usage is TRBV6-5 and J usage is TRBJ1-1, with D possibly being TRBD1 (5 bases). Between the trimmed V and J ends, which lost 6 bases and 0 bases, there was a span of 11 bases. Germline assignment: CDR1 MNHEY and CDR2 SVGAGI. This CDR3 is 14 amino acids long.

A few counts support this clone. V gene TRBV7-9 combines with J gene TRBJ1-3; D not certain. This CDR3 has 16 residues. Germline lookup yields CDR1 SEHNR and CDR2 FQNEAQ (reference sequence). The ends were cut back, 2 bases at V and 3 bases at J, with 14 bases in the middle. CDR3 nucleotides: TGTGCCAGCAGCTTAACCTGGGGAGAGGGTGGAAACACCATATATTTT. Protein sequence: CASSLTWGEGGNTIYF.

The chain uses TRBV28 and TRBJ2-7, with D maybe TRBD1 (7 bases). The CDR3 runs 16 residues. Looked up from germline, CDR1 is MDHEN and CDR2 is SYDVKM. V was cut by 4 bases and J by 5 bases, with 21 bases left in between. This chain's CDR3 is CASSSARQGGIHEQYF. In DNA form, the CDR3 reads TGTGCCAGCAGTTCCGCCCGACAGGGCGGGATACACGAGCAGTACTTC.

This clone appeared once. The chain uses TRBV5-8 and TRBJ2-2; 7 nucleotides line up with TRBD2. V trimming: 4 bases; J trimming: 4 bases; junction bases outside the gene matches: 10. This CDR3 is built from 16 residues. CDR1 is SGHTS, CDR2 YDEGEE, per germline. The CDR3 protein is CASSRGFAGATGELFF. CDR3 sequence (DNA): TGTGCCAGCAGCCGGGGCTTCGCGGGAGCCACCGGGGAGCTGTTTTTT. Variable domain in full (rest from reference TRBV5-8 and TRBJ2-2): EAGVTQSPTHLIKTRGQQATLRCSPISGHTSVYWYQQALGLGLQFLLWYDEGEERNRGNFPPRFSGRQFPNYSSELNVNALELEDSALYLCASSRGFAGATGELFFGEGSRLTVL.

J is TRBJ2-2 and V is TRBV28; perhaps TRBD2 as D (5 bases). Germline V gene sequence: CDR1 MDHEN, CDR2 SYDVKM. The CDR3 has 11 amino acids. In nucleotides, the CDR3 is TGTGCTTCAACGGGGAACGGGGAGCTGTTTTTT. Protein sequence: CASTGNGELFF.

The chain combines TRBV30 with TRBJ2-5; weak D call: TRBD2 (5 bases). Germline CDR1 GTSNPN, CDR2 SVGIG (reference sequence). V lost 0 bases and J 5 bases, leaving 10 bases between the germline ends. This CDR3 comprises 13 residues. CDR3 in amino acids: CAWSVTRGETQYF. CDR3 coding DNA: TGTGCCTGGAGTGTTACCCGAGGGGAGACCCAGTACTTC.

This rearrangement joins TRBV7-8 to TRBJ2-1; 10 bases line up with TRBD2. Germline V gene data show CDR1 as SGHVS and CDR2 as FQNEAQ. The CDR3 is 16 residues long. The V gene end was trimmed by 3 bases and the J gene end by 7 bases; junction bases not matched to a gene: 9. The CDR3 is CASSFSGRHVNNEQFF. CDR3 DNA: TGTGCCAGCAGCTTTAGCGGGAGGCATGTGAATAATGAGCAGTTCTTC.

This chain's CDR3 is CASSLELGGVAETYEQYF. CDR3 DNA sequence: TGTGCCAGCAGCTTAGAGTTAGGCGGGGTAGCGGAAACCTACGAGCAGTACTTC. The J gene is TRBJ2-7, the V gene TRBV11-2; possibly TRBD2 for D (6 bases). The CDR3 has 18 residues. With 0 bases removed from V and 2 bases from J, the gap between germline ends came to 20 bases. Germline V gene lookup returns CDR1 SGHAT and CDR2 FQNNGV. The full variable domain, completed using reference TRBV11-2 and TRBJ2-7, is EAGVAQSPRYKIIEKRQSVAFWCNPISGHATLYWYQQILGQGPKLLIQFQNNGVVDDSQLPKDRFSAERLKGVDSTLKIQPAKLEDSAVYLCASSLELGGVAETYEQYFGPGTRLTVT.

The rearrangement links TRBV27 to TRBJ2-1; 8 bases line up with TRBD2. The trim removed 6 bases at V and 9 bases at J, leaving 10 bases unmatched. The CDR3 totals 14 residues. Germline V gene sequence: CDR1 MNHEY, CDR2 SMNVEV (reference sequence). In DNA, the CDR3 is TGTGCCAGCAGCCTGGGACTAGTCAAGGGTGAGCAGTTCTTC. It encodes CASSLGLVKGEQFF.

This clone has just a few counts. The chain has TRBV5-6 and TRBJ2-7; possible D gene TRBD2, 6 bases. This CDR3 comprises 14 residues. V was pared by 7 bases and J by 1 base, with 15 bases between. Germline CDR1 is SGHDT and CDR2 is YYEEEE. The CDR3 region is CASFPGGLSYEQYF. The CDR3 region has the DNA TGTGCCAGCTTTCCTGGAGGGCTTTCCTACGAGCAGTACTTC.

The CDR3: CASSYTGGKEKLFF. The CDR3 DNA is TGTGCCAGCAGTTACACGGGGGGCAAAGAAAAACTGTTTTTT. The gene calls are TRBV6-5 and TRBJ1-4, with D perhaps TRBD1 (6 bases). Germline V gives CDR1 MNHEY, CDR2 SVGAGI. V shed 2 bases and J shed 8 bases, with 12 bases lying between them. The CDR3 is 14 amino acids.

The CDR3 bases are TGTGCCAGTTCAGGGGAATCATCGGCTAACTATGGCTACACCTTC. Its protein product is CASSGESSANYGYTF. The chain recombines TRBV6-6 with TRBJ1-2, with D perhaps TRBD1 (6 bases). V was pared by 9 bases and J by 0 bases, with 17 bases between. The CDR3 covers 15 residues. In germline, CDR1 is MNHNY, CDR2 SVGAGI (reference sequence).

The chain has TRBV7-6 and TRBJ2-1, with 13 bases fitting TRBD2. Germline V CDR1 and CDR2: SGHVS, FNYEAQ. V gave up 5 bases and J gave up 7 bases; unmatched junction bases: 8. The CDR3 has 16 amino acids. The CDR3 nucleotides are TGTGCCAGCAGCCCCCGGACTAGCGGGAGTACAAATGAGCAGTTCTTC. The encoded protein is CASSPRTSGSTNEQFF.

The rearrangement links TRBV10-3 to TRBJ1-4; D not resolved. In germline, CDR1 is ENHRY, CDR2 SYGVKD. This CDR3 contains 16 residues. The ends were cut back, 0 bases at V and 6 bases at J, with 14 bases in the middle. CDR3 sequence: CAISESSGELYEKLFF. The CDR3 DNA reads as TGTGCCATCAGTGAGTCGAGTGGGGAGTTGTATGAAAAACTGTTTTTT.

The V gene is TRBV12-5, the J gene TRBJ2-2; 9 nucleotides agree with TRBD2. This CDR3 region has 15 residues. Trimming at V came to 4 bases and at J to 5 bases, leaving 5 bases not matched to a gene. Germline loops: CDR1 LGHNT, CDR2 FRNRAP. CDR3 protein: CASGSGLAGTGELFF. The CDR3, as DNA: TGTGCTAGTGGTTCGGGACTAGCCGGGACCGGGGAGCTGTTTTTT.

The J gene is TRBJ2-1, the V gene TRBV6-5; D may be TRBD2 (6 bases). The germline gives CDR1 MNHEY, CDR2 SVGAGI. Between the trimmed V and J ends, which lost 7 bases and 4 bases, there was a span of 14 bases. The CDR3 length is 14 residues. The chain's CDR3 is CASKEGTNYNEQFF. As DNA, the CDR3 is TGTGCCAGCAAGGAGGGGACCAATTACAATGAGCAGTTCTTC.

The chain combines TRBV7-2 with TRBJ2-3, with TRBD2 matching over 13 bases. Losses at the gene ends were 2 bases for V and 11 bases for J; bases not matched to a gene: 10. The CDR3 is 16 residues long. The germline CDR1 and CDR2 sequences are SGHTA and FQGNSA. The DNA of the CDR3 is TGTGCCAGCAGCTTAACTAGCGGGAGGGCACAAATTGAGCAGTATTTT. It specifies CASSLTSGRAQIEQYF.

This rearrangement joins TRBV6-6 to TRBJ1-5, with D uncertain. The CDR3 is 14 amino acids. The germline V gene encodes CDR1 MNHNY and CDR2 SVGAGI (reference sequence). Trimming left V 5 bases short and J 3 bases short, with 11 bases between. The CDR3 DNA follows: TGTGCCAGCAGTGCACCGGAGCACAATCAGCCCCAGCATTTT. This sequence encodes CASSAPEHNQPQHF.

CDR3 protein: CSVVSVDEKLFF. Here the CDR3 DNA reads TGCAGCGTTGTCTCGGTTGATGAAAAACTGTTTTTT. The chain has TRBV29-1 and TRBJ1-4, with D unresolved. The germline gives CDR1 SQVTM, CDR2 ANQGSEA. The CDR3 totals 12 residues. V was shortened by 4 bases and J by 6 bases, with 9 bases between the two germline ends. The full variable domain, its missing parts supplied by reference TRBV29-1 and TRBJ1-4, is SAVISQKPSRDICQRGTSLTIQCQVDSQVTMMFWYRQQPGQSLTLIATANQGSEATYESGFVIDKFPISRPNLTFSTLTVSNMSPEDSSIYLCSVVSVDEKLFFGSGTQLSVL.

The CDR3 spells CASSLADRGQSYGYTF. The CDR3 nucleotides are TGTGCCAGCAGCTTAGCAGACAGGGGGCAGAGCTATGGCTACACCTTC. This sequence joins TRBV7-9 and TRBJ1-2, with TRBD1 matching over 10 bases. Germline V gene sequence: CDR1 SEHNR, CDR2 FQNEAQ (reference sequence). Trimming cost V 0 bases and J 4 bases; bases outside gene matches: 5. The CDR3 covers 16 residues.

The chain has TRBV19 and TRBJ2-3; possible D gene TRBD2, 6 bases. The ends were cut back, 4 bases at V and 8 bases at J, with 16 bases in the middle. Germline V gives CDR1 LNHDA, CDR2 SQIVND (reference sequence). This CDR3 has 14 residues. The CDR3 protein is CASSTGDSTVTQYF. The CDR3 region has the DNA TGTGCCAGTAGTACTGGGGACTCGACCGTTACGCAGTATTTT.

V is TRBV6-1 and J is TRBJ2-1; the match to TRBD1 covers 9 bases. The germline gives CDR1 MNHNS, CDR2 SASEGT. The V gene end was trimmed by 2 bases and the J gene end by 2 bases; junction bases not matched to a gene: 4. The CDR3 length is 16 residues. The chain's CDR3 is CASSEQGQGPYNEQFF. CDR3 bases: TGTGCCAGCAGTGAACAAGGACAGGGGCCCTACAATGAGCAGTTCTTC.

The genes are TRBV19 and TRBJ2-7, with a tentative D call TRBD2 (6 bases). The CDR3 sequence is 16 residues long. V lost 6 bases to trimming and J lost 0 bases, with 18 bases between them. The V gene's germline CDR1 is LNHDA and CDR2 SQIVND (reference sequence). DNA for the CDR3: TGTGCCAGTAGCACGAAAGTAGCGGAGCTCTCCTACGAGCAGTACTTC. It codes for CASSTKVAELSYEQYF. Combining the CDR3 with reference TRBV19 and TRBJ2-7 gives the whole variable domain DGGITQSPKYLFRKEGQNVTLSCEQNLNHDAMYWYRQDPGQGLRLIYYSQIVNDFQKGDIAEGYSVSREKKESFPLTVTSAQKNPTAFYLCASSTKVAELSYEQYFGPGTRLTVT.

This clone has a handful of counts. The genes are TRBV3-1 (or the pseudogene TRBV3-2) and TRBJ1-4; D ambiguous. The length of the CDR3 is 15 residues. The V end lost 4 bases, the J end lost 3 bases, and 12 bases lay between the germline ends. The germline V gene has CDR1 LGHDT and CDR2 YNNKEL (reference sequence). The CDR3 bases are TGTGCCAGCAGCCCTCCTGGGCAAGCTAATGAAAAACTGTTTTTT. Translating it yields CASSPPGQANEKLFF.

This clone was recorded only once. The V call is TRBV30, the J call TRBJ1-1; 12 bases match TRBD1. The V segment lost 1 base and the J segment 0 bases; nucleotides outside the gene matches: 15. In germline, CDR1 is GTSNPN, CDR2 SVGIG (reference sequence). This CDR3 region has 20 residues. In DNA form, the CDR3 reads TGTGCCTGGAGTGCCCGGGACAGGGGGCGGATTTACGAGGTGAACACTGAAGCTTTCTTT. Amino acid sequence: CAWSARDRGRIYEVNTEAFF.

The chain combines TRBV27 with TRBJ1-6; D may be TRBD1 (5 bases). The V end was cut by 0 bases, the J end by 7 bases, with 7 bases between. The germline V gene encodes CDR1 MNHEY and CDR2 SMNVEV (reference sequence). The CDR3 is 14 residues long. CDR3 residues: CASSLSGVNSPLHF. CDR3 coding DNA: TGTGCCAGCAGTTTATCAGGGGTAAATTCACCCCTCCACTTT.